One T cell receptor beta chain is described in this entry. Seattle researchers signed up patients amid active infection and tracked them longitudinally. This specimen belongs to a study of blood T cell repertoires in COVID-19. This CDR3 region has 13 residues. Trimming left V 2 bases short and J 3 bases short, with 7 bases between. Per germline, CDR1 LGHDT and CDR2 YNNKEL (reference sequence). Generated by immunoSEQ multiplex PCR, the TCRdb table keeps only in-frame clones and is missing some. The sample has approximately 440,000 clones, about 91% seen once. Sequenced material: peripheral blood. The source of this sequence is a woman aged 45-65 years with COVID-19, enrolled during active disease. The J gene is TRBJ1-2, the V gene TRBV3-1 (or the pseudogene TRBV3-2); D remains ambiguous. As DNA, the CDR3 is TGTGCCAGCAGCCAATTCTCTCACTATGGCTACACCTTC. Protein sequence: CASSQFSHYGYTF.